The clone carrying this TCR beta chain was observed a few times. Antigen specificity is unknown. As the CDR3 is not closed by the conserved phenylalanine or tryptophan, this likely results from a read error. The CDR3 regions of TCR beta were amplified from RNA transcripts. Initially, a first-round RT-PCR of the TCR CDR3 employed the HTBI primer set. MiXCR was run by TCRdb on the multiplex PCR reads, yielding one entry per CDR3 protein. The sample has around 610,000 distinct CDR3 sequences; under 15% are singletons. The sample is drawn from a study of T cells in Graves' hyperthyroidism and ophthalmopathy. Study results and limitations: In validation, the model predicted ophthalmopathy. These predictions came a median roughly 6.5 months before onset.

Source material: blood. This sequence originates from a woman in her thirties or forties with Graves' ophthalmopathy.

Here the CDR3 reads CASSTTDRTGKANYGYTL. In DNA, the CDR3 is TGTGCCAGCAGCACCACCGACCGGACAGGGAAGGCTAACTATGGCTACACCCTC. V is TRBV12-3 or TRBV12-4 and J is TRBJ1-2, with 8 bases aligning to TRBD1. This CDR3 spans 18 amino acids. The V and J ends lost 6 bases and 0 bases, in that order; junction bases with no gene match: 15.